This TCR beta chain derives from a study of blood T cell repertoires in COVID-19. Study-wide context: Both acute and convalescent COVID-19 samples were obtained from the United States, Italy and Spain. PBMCs, B-cell-depleted T cells, or T cells were the source of the cDNA or gDNA that made up the material.

The CDR3 is 15 residues long. J lost 5 bases, V lost 3 bases, and 10 bases had no gene match. The germline V gene has CDR1 LNHDA and CDR2 SQIVND (reference sequence). Per the original methods: Researchers report that nucleated cell counts were estimated from reference gene primer amplification. The data were produced by immunoSEQ multiplex PCR, yet TCRdb's version contains in-frame clones alone and is incomplete. That table gives V, J and clone size, and the DNA gave D and trimming. This table holds 95,000 to 100,000 clones, 82% found once. The specimen was peripheral blood. The chain links TRBV19 to TRBJ2-7, with 7 bases aligning to TRBD2. The clonotype comes from a man aged 70 or older with acute or convalescent COVID-19. In nucleotides, the CDR3 is TGTGCCAGTAGTATTAGCCTGGTAGCGGGCAACGAGCAGTACTTC. Amino acids: CASSISLVAGNEQYF. The full variable domain, its missing parts supplied by reference TRBV19 and TRBJ2-7, is DGGITQSPKYLFRKEGQNVTLSCEQNLNHDAMYWYRQDPGQGLRLIYYSQIVNDFQKGDIAEGYSVSREKKESFPLTVTSAQKNPTAFYLCASSISLVAGNEQYFGPGTRLTVT.